Listed here is a single T cell receptor beta chain. As yet, its antigen is unknown. The data are from a study of T cell responses to AZD1222 COVID-19 vaccine. Study-wide results and caveats: Dominant CD4 TCR responses targeted spike regions 160-218 and 743-854. Recipients of AZD1222 seropositive at baseline numbered only 6 or 7. Elevations in Spike-specific TCR breadth and depth followed administration of two AZD1222 doses. The donor group comprised mostly white British people and more females; the analysis possibly underestimated clonal diversity.

Germline assignment: CDR1 LGHNA and CDR2 YSLEER. V lost 3 bases, J lost 6 bases, and 17 bases stayed unmatched. The CDR3 runs to 18 residues. Repertoires were generated with immunoSEQ multiplex PCR, while TCRdb's copy carries only in-frame clones and drops some. The profile shows roughly 160,000 clones, about nine tenths of them singletons. The specimen was peripheral blood, collected on day 0 of AZD1222 vaccination. This sequence was found in an adult in good health. V gene TRBV4-3 combines with J gene TRBJ1-1; 9 bases fit TRBD1. The CDR3: CASSQDTGQGVRGPEAFF. The CDR3 DNA reads TGCGCCAGCAGCCAGGATACGGGACAGGGAGTTAGGGGGCCTGAAGCTTTCTTT.